The rows below give T cell receptor beta chains drawn from one sample of a study of shared clonotypes between healthy human individuals. Clones were read by immunoSEQ multiplex PCR, and TCRdb kept only the in-frame ones, dropping some. The table lists about 2.4 million clones, roughly 93% of them singletons, with 0.35% to 0.45% in the top ten. Material: naive CD4+ T cells from PBMCs. These receptors were taken from a young man in good health. Some clones in this sample may be carry-over from other donors' samples. Each CDR3 is given with its conserved first and last residue. A D gene is named only where the DNA matches it firmly. Size values are once, few and many counts, or a class for expanded clones, and some rows have none.

-	TRBV19	TRBJ1-5	-	CASSIYTLPGNQPQHF	TGTGCCAGTAGTATTTATACCCTGCCCGGGAATCAGCCCCAGCATTTT
once	TRBV28	TRBJ1-2	-	CASSMDNNYGYTF	TGTGCCAGCAGTATGGACAATAACTATGGCTACACCTTC
-	TRBV6-1	TRBJ1-2	-	CASSDPGSRGYTF	TGTGCCAGCAGTGATCCCGGATCCCGGGGCTACACCTTC
-	TRBV11-2	TRBJ1-2	-	CASSWGEAGYTF	TGTGCCAGCAGCTGGGGGGAGGCTGGCTACACCTTC
-	TRBV5-1	TRBJ1-2	-	CASSSIPQGSYGYTF	TGCGCCAGCAGCTCAATACCCCAGGGGAGCTATGGCTACACCTTC
-	TRBV28	TRBJ2-2	TRBD2	CASPSGGAPGNGAGELFF	TGTGCCAGCCCTTCCGGGGGGGCACCGGGCAACGGGGCCGGGGAGCTGTTTTTT
-	TRBV15	TRBJ1-5	-	CATSRARGSGDQPQHF	TGTGCCACCAGCAGAGCTAGGGGGTCGGGGGATCAGCCCCAGCATTTT
once	TRBV19	TRBJ2-7	TRBD1	CASSILAGGPYEQYF	TGTGCCAGTAGTATCCTGGCAGGGGGACCCTACGAGCAGTACTTC
-	TRBV25-1	TRBJ2-7	-	CASSGRGSGPYEQYF	TGTGCCAGCAGTGGGCGAGGTAGCGGCCCCTACGAGCAGTACTTC
-	TRBV21-1	TRBJ2-2	-	CASTSCGSGNTGELFF	TGTGCCAGCACCTCGTGTGGTAGCGGTAACACCGGGGAGCTGTTTTTT
-	TRBV11-2	TRBJ2-5	-	CASSLRAQGETQYF	TGTGCCAGCAGCTTACGGGCACAAGGAGAGACCCAGTACTTC
-	TRBV28	TRBJ1-2	TRBD1	CATTRPGGYGYTF	TGTGCCACGACCCGGCCAGGGGGCTATGGCTACACCTTC
-	TRBV5-1	TRBJ1-5	-	CASSFDVNQPQHF	TGCGCCAGCAGCTTCGACGTAAATCAGCCCCAGCATTTT
-	TRBV18	TRBJ2-4	TRBD1	CASSPQDREQYF	TGTGCCAGCTCACCGCAAGACAGGGAGCAGTACTTC
-	TRBV6-4	TRBJ2-7	-	CASSPGVGLEQYF	TGTGCCAGCAGTCCGGGAGTGGGGCTCGAGCAGTACTTC
-	TRBV6-6	TRBJ1-4	TRBD1	CASSYRGQPNEKLFF	TGTGCCAGCAGTTACAGGGGACAGCCTAATGAAAAACTGTTTTTT
-	TRBV27	TRBJ1-2	-	CASSFFGAFNYGYTF	TGTGCCAGCAGTTTTTTTGGGGCCTTTAACTATGGCTACACCTTC
-	TRBV19	TRBJ2-3	TRBD2	CASRGLAVNTDTQYF	TGTGCCAGTAGAGGCCTAGCGGTAAACACAGATACGCAGTATTTT
-	TRBV19	TRBJ1-5	-	CASSFGYQPQHF	TGTGCCAGTAGTTTCGGATATCAGCCCCAGCATTTT
-	TRBV15	TRBJ2-5	-	CATSRGTLKETQYF	TGTGCCACCAGCAGAGGGACGCTGAAAGAGACCCAGTACTTC
-	TRBV9	TRBJ1-4	-	CASSPESPNEKLFF	TGTGCCAGCAGCCCGGAATCCCCTAATGAAAAACTGTTTTTT
once	TRBV30	TRBJ2-7	TRBD2	CAWSVWTSGSYEQYF	TGTGCCTGGAGTGTCTGGACTAGCGGTTCCTACGAGCAGTACTTC
-	TRBV7-3	TRBJ2-2	-	CASSLLGSTGELFF	TGTGCCAGCAGCTTATTGGGCTCCACCGGGGAGCTGTTTTTT
-	TRBV5-1	TRBJ1-2	-	CASSSLPRYGVNYGYTF	TGCGCCAGCAGCTCGTTACCTAGGTATGGGGTCAACTATGGCTACACCTTC
once	TRBV27	TRBJ1-2	TRBD1	CASSFNRDRRNYGYTF	TGTGCCAGCAGTTTCAACCGGGACAGGCGCAACTATGGCTACACCTTC
-	TRBV9	TRBJ1-5	-	CASSTSNKNQPQHF	TGTGCCAGCAGCACCTCGAATAAAAATCAGCCCCAGCATTTT
-	TRBV18	TRBJ2-3	TRBD2	CASSPLAASGSTDTQYF	TGTGCCAGCTCACCACTTGCAGCTAGCGGGAGCACAGATACGCAGTATTTT
-	TRBV9	TRBJ2-1	TRBD1	CASSVRQGTYNEQFF	TGTGCCAGCAGCGTTCGACAGGGGACTTACAATGAGCAGTTCTTC
-	TRBV28	TRBJ1-3	-	CASSLGAEGNTIYF	TGTGCCAGCAGTTTAGGGGCGGAAGGAAACACCATATATTTT
-	TRBV5-1	TRBJ2-7	TRBD1	CASSHDRAGNEQYF	TGCGCCAGCAGCCACGACAGGGCTGGGAACGAGCAGTACTTC
-	TRBV11-2	TRBJ2-2	TRBD1	CASSSGQGDTGELFF	TGTGCCAGCAGCTCGGGACAGGGGGACACCGGGGAGCTGTTTTTT
-	TRBV28	TRBJ1-4	-	CATRVYEKLFF	TGTGCCACCCGGGTGTATGAAAAACTGTTTTTT
-	TRBV5-4	TRBJ2-7	TRBD2	CASSWSGRAGEQYF	TGTGCCAGCAGCTGGAGCGGGAGGGCCGGGGAGCAGTACTTC
-	TRBV6-1	TRBJ2-1	-	CASRGVGEQFF	TGTGCCAGCAGGGGCGTTGGTGAGCAGTTCTTC
-	TRBV2	TRBJ2-7	TRBD2	CASSIAGVGWHEQYF	TGTGCCAGCTCTATAGCGGGAGTAGGGTGGCACGAGCAGTACTTC
-	TRBV9	TRBJ2-3	TRBD2	CASSPLGGSATDTQYF	TGTGCCAGCAGCCCTCTAGGCGGGAGTGCGACAGATACGCAGTATTTT
-	TRBV5-1	TRBJ2-5	TRBD2	CASSLASGLAGESQYF	TGCGCCAGCAGCCTCGCCTCGGGACTAGCGGGAGAGTCCCAGTACTTC
-	TRBV20-1	TRBJ2-1	-	CSASRNEQFF	TGCAGTGCTAGCCGCAATGAGCAGTTCTTC
-	TRBV19	TRBJ2-1	TRBD1	CASRPDRAGEQFF	TGTGCCAGTAGGCCAGACAGGGCTGGTGAGCAGTTCTTC
-	TRBV7-6	TRBJ2-1	-	CASSFAGTFGSEQFF	TGTGCCAGCAGCTTTGCCGGGACTTTTGGGAGTGAGCAGTTCTTC
-	TRBV30	TRBJ1-2	-	CARNLQGYDGYTF	TGTGCCCGCAACCTACAGGGCTATGACGGCTACACCTTC
once	TRBV25-1	TRBJ1-1	-	CASRPWTAGAEAFF	TGTGCCAGCAGGCCCTGGACTGCAGGCGCTGAAGCTTTCTTT
-	TRBV19	TRBJ2-5	-	CASSIDSTGSKTQYF	TGTGCCAGTAGTATAGACTCCACAGGGTCGAAGACCCAGTACTTC
-	TRBV5-6	TRBJ1-2	TRBD1	CASSLFWGLGTDGYTF	TGTGCCAGCAGCTTGTTTTGGGGTTTGGGGACAGATGGCTACACCTTC
once	TRBV9	TRBJ2-7	TRBD1	CASSVEPGRGQGEQYF	TGTGCCAGCAGCGTAGAGCCCGGCAGGGGGCAGGGCGAGCAGTACTTC
-	TRBV6-1	TRBJ2-7	TRBD2	CASSGETSGSYEQYF	TGTGCCAGCAGTGGGGAGACTAGCGGTTCCTACGAGCAGTACTTC
-	TRBV30	TRBJ1-2	-	CAWSVGGASGYGYTF	TGTGCCTGGAGTGTTGGAGGGGCAAGTGGGTATGGCTACACCTTC
-	TRBV2	TRBJ2-2	TRBD2	CASRKWTSSPGELFF	TGTGCCAGCAGGAAATGGACTAGCAGTCCCGGGGAGCTGTTTTTT
once	TRBV5-6	TRBJ2-3	TRBD1	CASSIDRGGFTDTQYF	TGTGCCAGCAGCATCGACAGGGGAGGATTCACAGATACGCAGTATTTT
-	TRBV7-2	TRBJ2-1	TRBD2	CASSLLPSGRVEQFF	TGTGCCAGCAGCTTACTCCCTAGCGGGAGGGTCGAGCAGTTCTTC
-	TRBV2	TRBJ2-1	-	CALESSYNEQFF	TGTGCACTAGAGAGCTCCTACAATGAGCAGTTCTTC
-	TRBV2	TRBJ2-1	TRBD2	CASSDGVLAGYEQFF	TGTGCCAGCAGTGACGGCGTCTTAGCGGGTTATGAGCAGTTCTTC
-	TRBV13	TRBJ1-2	-	CASSRALRERASGYGYTF	TGTGCCAGCAGCCGCGCGCTCAGGGAACGCGCATCCGGCTATGGCTACACCTTC
-	TRBV5-1	TRBJ1-4	-	CASRDATNEKLFF	TGCGCCAGCAGAGACGCAACTAATGAAAAACTGTTTTTT
-	TRBV7-3	TRBJ1-1	-	CASSYPRQGAEAFF	TGTGCCAGCAGCTATCCGCGCCAAGGGGCTGAAGCTTTCTTT
-	TRBV5-6	TRBJ2-7	TRBD2	CASSLGLAGEYEQYF	TGTGCCAGCAGCTTGGGGCTAGCGGGAGAGTACGAGCAGTACTTC
-	TRBV28	TRBJ1-2	TRBD1	CASSSPGGAGYTF	TGTGCCAGCAGTTCCCCAGGGGGTGCTGGCTACACCTTC
-	TRBV19	TRBJ2-3	-	CASRPPLGIQADYTDTQYF	TGTGCCAGTAGACCTCCGCTAGGAATACAAGCGGATTACACAGATACGCAGTATTTT
-	TRBV19	TRBJ1-1	TRBD1	CASSQGGGGTEAFF	TGTGCCAGTAGTCAAGGGGGCGGGGGCACTGAAGCTTTCTTT
-	TRBV29-1	TRBJ2-3	-	CSAGQLTDTQYF	TGCAGCGCCGGACAACTCACAGATACGCAGTATTTT